These 29 T cell receptor beta chains came from one sample sequenced in a study of blood T cell repertoires in COVID-19. The data were produced by immunoSEQ multiplex PCR, yet TCRdb's version contains in-frame clones alone and is incomplete. The sample records about 41,000 clones, more than 75% being singletons. The specimen sequenced was peripheral blood. The receptors were gathered from a human donor in a cohort sampled during active COVID-19.

This clone was seen a handful of times. This chain uses TRBV7-9 with TRBJ1-2, with 7 bases aligning to TRBD1. V trimming: 7 bases; J trimming: 2 bases; junction bases outside the gene matches: 4. Germline V gene lookup returns CDR1 SEHNR and CDR2 FQNEAQ (reference sequence). The CDR3 length is 13 residues. Here the CDR3 DNA reads TGTGCCAGCAAGGACAGGACCAACTATGGCTACACCTTC. Translated, it gives CASKDRTNYGYTF.

V gene TRBV4-1 combines with J gene TRBJ1-2; TRBD1 matches 9 bases. Trimming cost V 6 bases and J 7 bases; bases outside gene matches: 6. The CDR3 spans 13 residues. Germline CDR1 reads MGHRA; CDR2 reads YSYEKL. The CDR3 DNA follows: TGCGCCAGCAGATCCGGGACAGGGAGTGGCTACACCTTC. Protein product: CASRSGTGSGYTF.

The chain uses TRBV5-1 and TRBJ1-5; D is possibly TRBD1 (5 bases). Germline V gene sequence: CDR1 SGHRS, CDR2 YFSETQ. Trimming removed 1 base at V and 0 bases at J, with 11 bases between. CDR3 length equals 16 residues. The CDR3 here is CASSLTGGYSNQPQHF. The DNA for the CDR3 is TGCGCCAGCAGCTTGACAGGCGGATATAGCAATCAGCCCCAGCATTTT.

The chain links TRBV9 to TRBJ2-3; D is unclear. CDR1 is SGDLS and CDR2 is YYNGEE in the germline V gene. V was cut by 3 bases and J by 0 bases, with 8 bases left in between. This CDR3 is 14 amino acids long. The CDR3: CASSAGGSTDTQYF. The CDR3 nucleotides are TGTGCCAGCAGCGCGGGTGGGAGCACAGATACGCAGTATTTT.

The CDR3 is CASGDNRVDMNTEAFF. In nucleotides, the CDR3 is TGTGCCAGCGGGGACAACAGGGTCGATATGAACACTGAAGCTTTCTTT. The rearrangement uses TRBV28 and TRBJ1-1, with TRBD1 as a possible D gene (6 bases). Germline V lookup: CDR1 MDHEN, CDR2 SYDVKM. The CDR3 runs 16 residues. Trimming stripped 8 bases from V and 0 bases from J, with 19 bases between. Combining the CDR3 with reference TRBV28 and TRBJ1-1 gives the whole variable domain DVKVTQSSRYLVKRTGEKVFLECVQDMDHENMFWYRQDPGLGLRLIYFSYDVKMKEKGDIPEGYSVSREKKERFSLILESASTNQTSMYLCASGDNRVDMNTEAFFGQGTRLTVV.

This chain joins TRBV13 and TRBJ2-1, with 10 bases aligning to TRBD1. The CDR3 runs 17 residues. The germline gives CDR1 PRHDT, CDR2 FYEKMQ (reference sequence). V shed 3 bases, J shed 3 bases, and the junction held 8 bases outside the gene matches. The DNA of the CDR3 is TGTGCCAGCAGCTTCCTGACAGGGGGCCAAATCTACAATGAGCAGTTCTTC. It translates to CASSFLTGGQIYNEQFF.

The chain has TRBV30 and TRBJ1-2; D is undetermined. This CDR3 is built from 14 residues. V lost 4 bases and J 14 bases, leaving 26 bases between the germline ends. The germline V gene encodes CDR1 GTSNPN and CDR2 SVGIG (reference sequence). The CDR3 reads CAWNRGGRPLEKTF. CDR3 nucleotides: TGTGCCTGGAACAGAGGAGGGAGACCCCTAGAGAAAACCTTC.

This sequence joins TRBV27 and TRBJ2-7; D unresolved. The CDR3 contains 13 residues. Germline V gene data show CDR1 as MNHEY and CDR2 as SMNVEV (reference sequence). Trimming took off 0 bases at V and 4 bases at J, with 7 bases between the two ends. The CDR3, as DNA: TGTGCCAGCAGTTTATCCCCGGAGTACGAGCAGTACTTC. It is translated as CASSLSPEYEQYF.

This CDR3 reads CATSSASLLYNEQFF. The CDR3 DNA reads as TGTGCCACCAGCAGCGCGAGTCTTCTTTACAATGAGCAGTTCTTC. This chain connects TRBV24-1 to TRBJ2-1; D remains unclear. V gave up 7 bases and J gave up 4 bases, with 16 bases separating them. This CDR3 spans 15 amino acids. Germline assignment: CDR1 KGHDR and CDR2 SFDVKD.

The chain joins TRBV9 to TRBJ1-2; 10 bases map to TRBD1. The CDR3 extends over 20 amino acids. Germline CDR1 and CDR2: SGDLS and YYNGEE. V lost 2 bases to trimming and J lost 1 base; unmatched junction nucleotides: 17. This CDR3 reads CASSVFPTGTGDLFNYGYTF. The CDR3 nucleotides are TGTGCCAGCAGCGTCTTTCCCACCGGGACAGGGGACTTATTTAACTATGGCTACACCTTC.

V gene TRBV7-2 combines with J gene TRBJ2-7; tentative D call: TRBD2 (6 bases). CDR3 length: 15 residues. V was shortened by 2 bases and J by 6 bases, with 17 bases between the two germline ends. Per germline, CDR1 SGHTA and CDR2 FQGNSA. For the CDR3, the DNA is TGTGCCAGCAGCTTATGGGCGGGACTGGGACTCGAGCAGTACTTC. Translation: CASSLWAGLGLEQYF.

This clone was observed a few times. The rearrangement uses TRBV14 and TRBJ2-5; TRBD1 matches at 7 bases. The trim removed 5 bases at V and 4 bases at J, leaving 4 bases unmatched. Germline-derived CDR1 and CDR2 are SGHDN and FVKESK. The length of the CDR3 is 13 residues. The CDR3 coding sequence is TGTGCCAGCAGCAATCACAGGGGAGAGACCCAGTACTTC. Translated, it gives CASSNHRGETQYF. The entire variable domain, with the rest obtained from reference TRBV14 and TRBJ2-5, is as follows: EAGVTQFPSHSVIEKGQTVTLRCDPISGHDNLYWYRRVMGKEIKFLLHFVKESKQDESGMPNNRFLAERTGGTYSTLKVQPAELEDSGVYFCASSNHRGETQYFGPGTRLLVL.

V gene TRBV18 combines with J gene TRBJ2-3; TRBD2 matches at 8 bases. Germline V gives CDR1 KGHSH, CDR2 LQKENI. The trim removed 4 bases at V and 1 base at J, leaving 13 bases unmatched. CDR3 size: 18 residues. CDR3 sequence (DNA): TGTGCCAGCTCACTCCAGGTATCCAGCGGGAGCGGCACAGATACGCAGTATTTT. Its protein is CASSLQVSSGSGTDTQYF.

The rearrangement links TRBV7-9 to TRBJ1-3; D gene unclear. V was clipped by 2 bases and J by 0 bases, with 5 bases between them. The CDR3 extends over 14 amino acids. Germline CDR1 reads SEHNR; CDR2 reads FQNEAQ (reference sequence). CDR3: CASSLQDSGNTIYF. DNA of the CDR3: TGTGCCAGCAGCTTACAGGACTCTGGAAACACCATATATTTT.

The V call is TRBV15, the J call TRBJ2-7; a weak D match, TRBD2 (5 bases). The germline V and J ends were trimmed by 6 bases and 0 bases, with 12 bases remaining between them. The CDR3 loop spans 14 amino acids. CDR1 LNHNV and CDR2 YYDKDF come from the germline V gene (reference sequence). The CDR3 region is CATRAGVFSYEQYF. The CDR3 DNA follows: TGTGCCACCAGGGCCGGGGTTTTCTCCTACGAGCAGTACTTC.

The genes are TRBV19 and TRBJ1-5; a possible D gene is TRBD1 (5 bases). Trimming pared 3 bases from V and 5 bases from J, leaving 14 bases between. The CDR3 spans 15 residues. In germline, CDR1 is LNHDA, CDR2 SQIVND (reference sequence). CDR3 sequence (DNA): TGTGCCAGTAGTATCGTCCCAGGGCCGTATCAGCCCCAGCATTTT. This codes for CASSIVPGPYQPQHF.

This chain connects TRBV11-2 to TRBJ2-3; D gene uncertain. Per germline, CDR1 SGHAT and CDR2 FQNNGV. Trimming pared 4 bases from V and 0 bases from J, leaving 11 bases between. This CDR3 spans 15 amino acids. This CDR3 is CASSSDLGSTDTQYF. The CDR3 nucleotides are TGTGCCAGCAGCTCAGACCTAGGTAGCACAGATACGCAGTATTTT.

The CDR3 spells CASRPGLAGGNYNEQFF. The CDR3 DNA sequence: TGTGCCAGCAGACCGGGACTAGCGGGGGGGAACTACAATGAGCAGTTCTTC. The rearrangement uses TRBV11-2 and TRBJ2-1; 16 positions agree with TRBD2. The CDR3 consists of 17 residues. Germline V lookup: CDR1 SGHAT, CDR2 FQNNGV. V lost 6 bases, J lost 3 bases, and 5 bases stayed unmatched.

The chain is built from TRBV18 and TRBJ2-1, with TRBD2 identical over 13 bases. V gave up 6 bases and J gave up 7 bases; unmatched junction bases: 9. This CDR3 is built from 16 residues. Per germline, CDR1 KGHSH and CDR2 LQKENI. In DNA, the CDR3 is TGTGCCAGCTCCGGGACTAGCGGGAAGTTCGGGAATGAGCAGTTCTTC. Translation gives CASSGTSGKFGNEQFF.

This chain joins TRBV5-1 and TRBJ2-2, with 9 bases fitting TRBD1. The CDR3 loop spans 15 amino acids. V shed 4 bases, J shed 3 bases, and the junction held 4 bases outside the gene matches. Germline values: CDR1 SGHRS, CDR2 YFSETQ. The CDR3 nucleotides are TGCGCCAGCAGCATGGGACAGGGATACACCGGGGAGCTGTTTTTT. Protein sequence: CASSMGQGYTGELFF.

The gene calls are TRBV10-1 and TRBJ2-7, with 9 bases fitting TRBD2. The trim removed 1 base at V and 7 bases at J, leaving 5 bases unmatched. The CDR3 spans 14 residues. CDR1 is WNHNN and CDR2 is SYGVQD in the germline V gene (reference sequence). This CDR3 reads CASSEFGSGREQYF. CDR3 bases: TGCGCCAGCAGTGAGTTTGGAAGCGGGAGGGAGCAGTACTTC.

Only one count was recorded for this clone. CDR3 DNA: TGTGCCTGGAGCTTATTCCGGGGGCAGTACTTC. Its translation is CAWSLFRGQYF. The V and J genes are TRBV30 and TRBJ2-7, with D maybe TRBD2 (5 bases). Germline CDR1 and CDR2: GTSNPN and SVGIG (reference sequence). The CDR3 covers 11 residues. Trimming took 3 bases from V and 9 from J, leaving 12 bases between them.

The gene calls are TRBV5-4 and TRBJ2-5; 8 nucleotides align to TRBD1. The CDR3 runs to 15 residues. V trimming: 4 bases; J trimming: 10 bases; junction bases outside the gene matches: 15. Germline CDR1 SGHNT, CDR2 YYREEE (reference sequence). For the CDR3, the DNA is TGTGCCAGCAGCATCCAGGGGGCCCCCGTGCTGGGCCAGTACTTC. It codes for CASSIQGAPVLGQYF.

The chain couples TRBV6-5 to TRBJ1-4, with D maybe TRBD1 (5 bases). The germline V and J ends were trimmed by 6 bases and 3 bases, with 14 bases remaining between them. Germline V gene sequence: CDR1 MNHEY, CDR2 SVGAGI. The CDR3 runs 15 residues. In DNA, the CDR3 is TGTGCCAGCAGCGAGGCCGGGGGGGCTAATGAAAAACTGTTTTTT. This encodes CASSEAGGANEKLFF.

The chain joins TRBV25-1 to TRBJ1-4; no clear D. The germline CDR1 and CDR2 sequences are MGHDK and SYGVNS. The ends were cut back, 1 base at V and 7 bases at J, with 13 bases in the middle. The length of the CDR3 is 15 residues. CDR3 sequence (DNA): TGTGCCAGCAGTGAATTGTCCGGGGAACGTGAAAAACTGTTTTTT. Protein product: CASSELSGEREKLFF.

The chain is built from TRBV28 and TRBJ1-2, with D tentatively TRBD1 (5 bases). With 5 bases removed from V and 5 bases from J, the gap between germline ends came to 9 bases. The CDR3 sequence is 12 residues long. CDR1 is MDHEN, CDR2 SYDVKM, per germline. This CDR3 reads CASSQSGYGYTF. CDR3 nucleotides: TGTGCCAGCAGTCAGTCAGGGTATGGCTACACCTTC.

The chain joins TRBV28 to TRBJ1-1; 7 positions match TRBD1. Trimming cost V 3 bases and J 7 bases; bases outside gene matches: 20. The CDR3 has 18 amino acids. From germline, CDR1 is MDHEN and CDR2 SYDVKM. The CDR3 DNA reads TGTGCCAGCAGTTTTAATGTCCCCTCTACGACAGGGAGTATTGAAGCTTTCTTT. As protein: CASSFNVPSTTGSIEAFF.

This chain's CDR3 is CSVVGGQFNEQFF. The CDR3 coding sequence is TGCAGCGTTGTGGGTGGACAGTTCAATGAGCAGTTCTTC. This rearrangement joins TRBV29-1 to TRBJ2-1; D may be TRBD1 (6 bases). The germline CDR1 and CDR2 sequences are SQVTM and ANQGSEA. Trimming removed 4 bases at V and 6 bases at J, with 13 bases between. This CDR3 spans 13 amino acids.

The V call is TRBV19, the J call TRBJ1-5; D ambiguous. CDR1 and CDR2 from the germline V gene are LNHDA and SQIVND (reference sequence). There are 17 residues in the CDR3. V was cut by 9 bases and J by 5 bases, with 26 bases left in between. The CDR3 loop is CASQYSRRAVLHQPQHF. The CDR3 bases are TGTGCCAGCCAGTATTCCCGGAGGGCAGTACTCCATCAGCCCCAGCATTTT.